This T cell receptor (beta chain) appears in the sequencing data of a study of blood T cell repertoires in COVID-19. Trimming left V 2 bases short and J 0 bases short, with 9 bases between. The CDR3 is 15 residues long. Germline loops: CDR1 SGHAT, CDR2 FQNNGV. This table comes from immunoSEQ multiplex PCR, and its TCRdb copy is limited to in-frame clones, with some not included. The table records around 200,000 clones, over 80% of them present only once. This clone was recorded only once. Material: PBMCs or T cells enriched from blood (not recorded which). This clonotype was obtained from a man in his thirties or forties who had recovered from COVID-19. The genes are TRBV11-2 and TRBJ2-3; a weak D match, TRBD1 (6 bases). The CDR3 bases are TGTGCCAGCAGCTTAATGGGGGCTAGCACAGATACGCAGTATTTT. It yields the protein CASSLMGASTDTQYF.